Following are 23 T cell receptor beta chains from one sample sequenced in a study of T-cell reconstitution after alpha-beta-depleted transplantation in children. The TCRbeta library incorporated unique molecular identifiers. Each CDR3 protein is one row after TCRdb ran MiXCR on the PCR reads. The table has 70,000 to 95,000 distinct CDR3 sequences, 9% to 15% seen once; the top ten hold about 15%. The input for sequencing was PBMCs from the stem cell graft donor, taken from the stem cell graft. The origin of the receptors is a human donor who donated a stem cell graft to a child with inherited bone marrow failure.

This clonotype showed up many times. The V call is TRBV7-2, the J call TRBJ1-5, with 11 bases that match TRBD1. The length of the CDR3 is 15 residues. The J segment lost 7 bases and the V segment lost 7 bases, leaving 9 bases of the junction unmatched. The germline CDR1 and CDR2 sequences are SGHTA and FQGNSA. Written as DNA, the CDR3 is TGTGCCAGCACCGGGACAGGGGGACCACGCCAGCCCCAGCATTTT. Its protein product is CASTGTGGPRQPQHF. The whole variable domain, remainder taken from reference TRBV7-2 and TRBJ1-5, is GAGVSQSPSNKVTEKGKDVELRCDPISGHTALYWYRQSLGQGLEFLIYFQGNSAPDKSGLPSDRFSAERTGGSVSTLTIQRTQQEDSAVYLCASTGTGGPRQPQHFGDGTRLSIL.

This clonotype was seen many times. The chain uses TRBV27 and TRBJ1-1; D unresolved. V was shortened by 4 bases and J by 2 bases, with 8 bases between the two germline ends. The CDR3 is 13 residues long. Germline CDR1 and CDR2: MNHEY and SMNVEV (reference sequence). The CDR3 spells CASSSRPNTEAFF. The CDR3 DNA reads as TGTGCCAGCAGTTCCCGGCCCAACACTGAAGCTTTCTTT.

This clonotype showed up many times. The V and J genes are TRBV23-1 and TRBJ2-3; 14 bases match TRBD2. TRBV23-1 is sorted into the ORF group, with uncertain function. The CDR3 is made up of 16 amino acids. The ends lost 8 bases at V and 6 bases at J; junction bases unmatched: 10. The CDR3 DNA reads TGCGCCAGCGGGCGACTAGCGGGAGGGCCGGGGGATACGCAGTATTTT. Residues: CASGRLAGGPGDTQYF.

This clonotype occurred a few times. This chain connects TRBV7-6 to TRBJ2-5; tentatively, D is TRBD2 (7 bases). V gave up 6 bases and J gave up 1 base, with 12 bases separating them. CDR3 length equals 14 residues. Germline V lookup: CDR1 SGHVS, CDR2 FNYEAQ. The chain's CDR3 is CASSWGGFQETQYF. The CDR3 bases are TGTGCCAGCAGTTGGGGGGGCTTCCAAGAGACCCAGTACTTC. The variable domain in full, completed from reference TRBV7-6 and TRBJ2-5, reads GAGVSQSPRYKVTKRGQDVALRCDPISGHVSLYWYRQALGQGPEFLTYFNYEAQQDKSGLPNDRFSAERPEGSISTLTIQRTEQRDSAMYRCASSWGGFQETQYFGPGTRLLVL.

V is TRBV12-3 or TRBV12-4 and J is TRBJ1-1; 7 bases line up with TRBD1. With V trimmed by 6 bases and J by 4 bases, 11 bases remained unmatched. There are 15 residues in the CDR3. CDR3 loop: CASSSRGGGSTEAFF. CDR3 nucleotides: TGTGCCAGCAGCTCAAGAGGGGGCGGAAGCACTGAAGCTTTCTTT.

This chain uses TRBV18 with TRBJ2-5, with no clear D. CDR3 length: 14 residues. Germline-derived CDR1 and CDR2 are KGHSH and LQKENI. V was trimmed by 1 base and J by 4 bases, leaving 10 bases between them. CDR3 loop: CASSPLGYRETQYF. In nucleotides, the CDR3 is TGTGCCAGCTCACCACTGGGGTATCGAGAGACCCAGTACTTC.

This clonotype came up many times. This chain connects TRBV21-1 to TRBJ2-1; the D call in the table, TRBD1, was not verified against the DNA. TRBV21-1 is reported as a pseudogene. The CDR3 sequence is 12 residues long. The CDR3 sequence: CASSFRVDEQFF. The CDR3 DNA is TGTGCCAGCAGCTTCAGGGTAGATGAGCAGTTCTTC.

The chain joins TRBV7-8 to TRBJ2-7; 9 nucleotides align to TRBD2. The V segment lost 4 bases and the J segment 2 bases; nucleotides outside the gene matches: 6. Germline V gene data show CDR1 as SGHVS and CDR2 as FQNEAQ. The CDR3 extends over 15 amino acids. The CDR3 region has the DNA TGTGCCAGCAGCTCGCGGGGGGGGGGTCCCTACGAGCAGTACTTC. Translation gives CASSSRGGGPYEQYF.

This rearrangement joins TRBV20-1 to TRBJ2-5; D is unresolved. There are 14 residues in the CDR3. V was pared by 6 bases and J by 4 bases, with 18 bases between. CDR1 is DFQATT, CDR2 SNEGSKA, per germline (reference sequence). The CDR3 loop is CSAEVGLTAETQYF. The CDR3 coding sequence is TGCAGTGCCGAGGTGGGGTTGACGGCAGAGACCCAGTACTTC.

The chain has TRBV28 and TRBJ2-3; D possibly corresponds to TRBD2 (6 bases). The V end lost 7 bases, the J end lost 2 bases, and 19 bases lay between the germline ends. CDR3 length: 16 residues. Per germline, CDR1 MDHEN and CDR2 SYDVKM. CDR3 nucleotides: TGTGCCAGCACCGAAGGACCCGGGAGCCCCACAGATACGCAGTATTTT. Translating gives CASTEGPGSPTDTQYF.

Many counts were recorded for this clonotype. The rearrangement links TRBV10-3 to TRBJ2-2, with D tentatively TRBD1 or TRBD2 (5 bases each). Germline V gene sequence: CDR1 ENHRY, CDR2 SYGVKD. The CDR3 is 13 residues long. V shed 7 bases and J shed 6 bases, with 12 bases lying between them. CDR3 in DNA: TGTGCCATCAAACCACAGGAGGCCGGGGAGCTGTTTTTT. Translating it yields CAIKPQEAGELFF.

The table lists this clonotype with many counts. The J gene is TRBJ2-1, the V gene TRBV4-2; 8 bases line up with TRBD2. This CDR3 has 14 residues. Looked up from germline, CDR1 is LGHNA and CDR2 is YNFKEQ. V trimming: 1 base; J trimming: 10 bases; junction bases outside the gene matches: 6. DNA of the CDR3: TGTGCCAGCAGCCAAGTTACTAGCGGCGGCGAGCAGTTCTTC. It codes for CASSQVTSGGEQFF.

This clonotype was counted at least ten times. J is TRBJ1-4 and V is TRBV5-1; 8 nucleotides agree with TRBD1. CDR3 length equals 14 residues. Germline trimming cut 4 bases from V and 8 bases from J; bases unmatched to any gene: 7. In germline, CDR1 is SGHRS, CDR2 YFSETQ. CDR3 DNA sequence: TGCGCCAGCAGCCCCGGACAGGGAAAGGAAAAACTGTTTTTT. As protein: CASSPGQGKEKLFF.

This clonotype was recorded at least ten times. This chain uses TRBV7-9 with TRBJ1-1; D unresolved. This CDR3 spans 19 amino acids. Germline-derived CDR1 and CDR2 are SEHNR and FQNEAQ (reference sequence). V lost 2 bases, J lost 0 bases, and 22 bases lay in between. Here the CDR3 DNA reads TGTGCCAGCAGCTTAATTGTAAGGCCCGCGGGAGGGATGAACACTGAAGCTTTCTTT. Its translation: CASSLIVRPAGGMNTEAFF.

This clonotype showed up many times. The CDR3 is CASSFYSPGRPGANVLTF. The CDR3 bases are TGCGCCAGCAGCTTCTATAGCCCCGGTCGCCCCGGGGCCAACGTCCTGACTTTC. The V gene is TRBV5-1, the J gene TRBJ2-6; D not resolved. Germline values: CDR1 SGHRS, CDR2 YFSETQ. Deletions cut 2 bases from V and 4 bases from J, with 19 bases between. CDR3 size: 18 residues. Supplemented by reference TRBV5-1 and TRBJ2-6, the full variable domain reads KAGVTQTPRYLIKTRGQQVTLSCSPISGHRSVSWYQQTPGQGLQFLFEYFSETQRNKGNFPGRFSGRQFSNSRSEMNVSTLELGDSALYLCASSFYSPGRPGANVLTFGAGSRLTVL.

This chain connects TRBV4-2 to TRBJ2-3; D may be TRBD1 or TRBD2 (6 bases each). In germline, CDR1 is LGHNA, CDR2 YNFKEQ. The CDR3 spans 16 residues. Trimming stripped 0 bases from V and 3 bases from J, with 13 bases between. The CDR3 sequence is CASSQEWGALTDTQYF. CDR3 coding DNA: TGTGCCAGCAGCCAAGAGTGGGGGGCCTTGACAGATACGCAGTATTTT.

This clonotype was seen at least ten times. The DNA for the CDR3 is TGTGCCATCAGTGAGACAGCGAACACTGAAGCTTTCTTT. Amino acid sequence: CAISETANTEAFF. V and J are TRBV10-3 and TRBJ1-1; D gene uncertain. V was shortened by 2 bases and J by 1 base, with 5 bases between the two germline ends. This CDR3 is built from 13 residues. CDR1 and CDR2 (germline): ENHRY, SYGVKD.

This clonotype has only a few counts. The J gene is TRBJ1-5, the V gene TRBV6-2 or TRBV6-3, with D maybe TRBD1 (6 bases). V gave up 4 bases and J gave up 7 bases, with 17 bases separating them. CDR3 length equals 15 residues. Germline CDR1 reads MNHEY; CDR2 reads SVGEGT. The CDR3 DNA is TGTGCCAGCAGTTTCAGGGGTATTGTGAGACAGCCCCAGCATTTT. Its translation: CASSFRGIVRQPQHF.

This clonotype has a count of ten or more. CDR3 residues: CASSSGTAPGQYF. The CDR3 bases are TGTGCCAGCAGTTCCGGGACAGCCCCCGGGCAGTACTTC. The J gene is TRBJ2-7, the V gene TRBV7-9; 7 bases are a match to TRBD1. The germline V gene has CDR1 SEHNR and CDR2 FQNEAQ (reference sequence). The CDR3 covers 13 residues. V was clipped by 6 bases and J by 9 bases; unmatched bases: 11.

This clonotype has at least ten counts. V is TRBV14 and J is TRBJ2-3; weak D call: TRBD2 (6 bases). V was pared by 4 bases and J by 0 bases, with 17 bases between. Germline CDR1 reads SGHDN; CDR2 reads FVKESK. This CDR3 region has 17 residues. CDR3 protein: CASSRLGRLTSTDTQYF. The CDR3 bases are TGTGCCAGCAGCCGACTAGGGCGGCTTACAAGCACAGATACGCAGTATTTT.

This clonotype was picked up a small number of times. The CDR3 DNA is TGTGCCTGGAGTGGCGGCGGGGCTGGGGCCAACGTCCTGACTTTC. It encodes CAWSGGGAGANVLTF. The J gene is TRBJ2-6, the V gene TRBV30; TRBD2 might be the D (6 bases). This CDR3 spans 15 amino acids. V was pared by 1 base and J by 2 bases, with 9 bases between. The germline CDR1 and CDR2 sequences are GTSNPN and SVGIG (reference sequence).

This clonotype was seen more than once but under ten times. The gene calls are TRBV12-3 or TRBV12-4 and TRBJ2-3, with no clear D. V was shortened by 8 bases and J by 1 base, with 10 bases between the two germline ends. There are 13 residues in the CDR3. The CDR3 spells CASLYKGTDTQYF. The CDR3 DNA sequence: TGTGCCAGCCTATACAAGGGCACAGATACGCAGTATTTT.

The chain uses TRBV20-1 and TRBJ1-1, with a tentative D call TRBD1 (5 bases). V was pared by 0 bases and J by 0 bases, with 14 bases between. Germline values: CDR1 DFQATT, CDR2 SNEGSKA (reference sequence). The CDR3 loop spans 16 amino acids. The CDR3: CSARDTQTALNTEAFF. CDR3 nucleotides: TGCAGTGCTAGAGATACCCAGACAGCGCTGAACACTGAAGCTTTCTTT.